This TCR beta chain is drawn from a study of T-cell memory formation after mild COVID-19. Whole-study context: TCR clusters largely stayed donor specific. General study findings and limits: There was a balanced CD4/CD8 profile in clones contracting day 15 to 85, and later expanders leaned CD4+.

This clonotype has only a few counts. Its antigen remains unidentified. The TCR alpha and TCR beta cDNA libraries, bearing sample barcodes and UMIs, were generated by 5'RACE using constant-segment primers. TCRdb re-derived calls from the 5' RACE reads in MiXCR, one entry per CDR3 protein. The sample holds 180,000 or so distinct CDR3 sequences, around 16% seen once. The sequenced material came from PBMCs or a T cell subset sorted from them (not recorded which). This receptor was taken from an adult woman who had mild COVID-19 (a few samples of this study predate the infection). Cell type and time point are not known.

The DNA for the CDR3 is TGTGCCATCAGTGAGTGGGCAGAGCCCCAGCATTTT. This sequence encodes CAISEWAEPQHF. This sequence joins TRBV10-3 and TRBJ1-5; D gene ambiguous. CDR1 is ENHRY and CDR2 is SYGVKD in the germline V gene. Trimming shortened V by 1 base and J by 8 bases, and 6 bases separated the two germline ends. CDR3 length: 12 amino acids.